What follows are 14 T cell receptor beta chains derived from one specimen sequenced in a study of blood T cell repertoires in COVID-19. The method was immunoSEQ multiplex PCR; TCRdb's version includes in-frame clones alone and lacks a portion of them. Among 150,000 to 200,000 clones listed, approximately 83% were seen once. The source material was PBMCs or T cells enriched from blood (not recorded which). The receptors originated from a man aged 70 or older who had been exposed to COVID-19.

The V and J genes are TRBV6-5 and TRBJ2-7; 10 nucleotides agree with TRBD2. V shed 4 bases and J 3 bases; nucleotides not matched to a gene: 6. The germline CDR1 and CDR2 sequences are MNHEY and SVGAGI. The CDR3 runs to 15 residues. The CDR3 nucleotides read TGTGCCAGCAGTTCGTGGACTAGCGGATACTACGAGCAGTACTTC. Its protein product is CASSSWTSGYYEQYF.

The genes are TRBV10-3 and TRBJ1-1; 7 bases agree with TRBD1. The germline V gene encodes CDR1 ENHRY and CDR2 SYGVKD. V lost 8 bases, J lost 4 bases, and 10 bases stayed unmatched. The CDR3 sequence is 14 residues long. The CDR3 DNA reads as TGTGCCATCCGACAGGGTACGAGCGGCACTGAAGCTTTCTTT. Amino acids: CAIRQGTSGTEAFF.

This clone was seen a few times. The chain has TRBV28 and TRBJ2-1; 8 nucleotides match TRBD2. The CDR3 totals 12 residues. Germline-derived CDR1 and CDR2 are MDHEN and SYDVKM. V lost 11 bases, J lost 9 bases, and 9 bases stayed unmatched. The CDR3 protein is CAAREGGGEQFF. The CDR3, as DNA: TGTGCCGCCCGGGAGGGCGGAGGTGAGCAGTTCTTC.

The V gene is TRBV5-5, the J gene TRBJ2-2; 11 nucleotides agree with TRBD2. The ends lost 0 bases at V and 3 bases at J; junction bases unmatched: 7. This CDR3 has 18 residues. CDR1 and CDR2 (germline): SGHKS, YYEKEE (reference sequence). CDR3 in DNA: TGTGCCAGCAGCTTGGAGGCTAGCGGGGGGCTATACACCGGGGAGCTGTTTTTT. Its translation is CASSLEASGGLYTGELFF.

The chain is built from TRBV3-1 (or the pseudogene TRBV3-2) and TRBJ1-3, with D unclear. The V gene lost 0 bases and the J gene lost 3 bases, with 9 bases spanning the gap. Germline CDR1 reads LGHDT; CDR2 reads YNNKEL (reference sequence). The CDR3 runs 15 residues. In DNA form, the CDR3 reads TGTGCCAGCAGCCAAGAACCGGGAATTGGAAACACCATATATTTT. Translating it yields CASSQEPGIGNTIYF.

The V call is TRBV20-1, the J call TRBJ2-1, with TRBD2 identical over 8 bases. This CDR3 has 16 amino acids. CDR1 is DFQATT and CDR2 is SNEGSKA in the germline V gene (reference sequence). V lost 3 bases, J lost 1 base, and 8 bases stayed unmatched. Here the CDR3 DNA reads TGCAGTGCTAGTTCCCCCGAGCGGGGGTCCTACAATGAGCAGTTCTTC. Protein product: CSASSPERGSYNEQFF.

The chain links TRBV5-4 to TRBJ2-5; 9 bases align to TRBD2. V lost 0 bases, J lost 1 base, and 7 bases stayed unmatched. Germline V CDR1 and CDR2: SGHNT, YYREEE (reference sequence). CDR3 length: 17 residues. The CDR3 region has the DNA TGTGCCAGCAGCTTGGGAGGGCTAGCGGGGACCCAAGAGACCCAGTACTTC. Translation: CASSLGGLAGTQETQYF. The full variable domain, in which reference TRBV5-4 and TRBJ2-5 provide the parts outside the CDR3, is ETGVTQSPTHLIKTRGQQVTLRCSSQSGHNTVSWYQQALGQGPQFIFQYYREEENGRGNFPPRFSGLQFPNYSSELNVNALELDDSALYLCASSLGGLAGTQETQYFGPGTRLLVL.

The chain links TRBV11-2 to TRBJ2-1; D not resolved. Deletions cut 0 bases from V and 0 bases from J, with 9 bases between. Germline V gene sequence: CDR1 SGHAT, CDR2 FQNNGV. This CDR3 is 16 amino acids long. The CDR3 nucleotides are TGTGCCAGCAGCTTAGATCGGTCTTACTCCTACAATGAGCAGTTCTTC. Amino acids: CASSLDRSYSYNEQFF.

The V call is TRBV3-1 (or the pseudogene TRBV3-2), the J call TRBJ2-5; no reliable D call. Trimming shortened V by 2 bases and J by 2 bases, and 3 bases separated the two germline ends. Germline V gene data show CDR1 as LGHDT and CDR2 as YNNKEL (reference sequence). This CDR3 is 12 amino acids long. CDR3 region: CASSQLQETQYF. The DNA of the CDR3 is TGTGCCAGCAGCCAACTACAAGAGACCCAGTACTTC.

The V gene is TRBV7-3, the J gene TRBJ1-1; TRBD1 might be the D (6 bases). This CDR3 region has 13 residues. Germline loops: CDR1 SGHTA, CDR2 FQGTGA. The V end lost 5 bases, the J end lost 1 base, and 8 bases lay between the germline ends. CDR3: CASSAQGNTEAFF. The CDR3 coding sequence is TGTGCCAGCAGCGCACAGGGGAACACTGAAGCTTTCTTT.

In its sample, this clone was seen many times. V gene TRBV5-1 combines with J gene TRBJ2-7; 10 bases are a match to TRBD1. Looked up from germline, CDR1 is SGHRS and CDR2 is YFSETQ. Unmatched junction bases numbered 13, after V lost 0 bases and J lost 7 bases. This CDR3 contains 17 residues. CDR3 nucleotides: TGCGCCAGCAGCTTGGCTCCTTCTGGGACAGGGGCTGGGGAGCAGTACTTC. Its translation: CASSLAPSGTGAGEQYF.

The chain links TRBV5-1 to TRBJ2-2; D not resolved. Germline CDR1 reads SGHRS; CDR2 reads YFSETQ. The CDR3 is 13 amino acids. The V end was cut by 2 bases, the J end by 5 bases, with 7 bases between. The CDR3 protein is CASSFFGTGELFF. CDR3 coding DNA: TGCGCCAGCAGCTTTTTCGGGACCGGGGAGCTGTTTTTT.

V is TRBV27 and J is TRBJ2-3; D gene unclear. The CDR3 has 14 amino acids. CDR1 MNHEY and CDR2 SMNVEV come from the germline V gene (reference sequence). Trimming took off 1 base at V and 1 base at J, with 6 bases between the two ends. CDR3 sequence reads: CASSLYAGTDTQYF. The CDR3 nucleotides read TGTGCCAGCAGTTTATACGCGGGCACAGATACGCAGTATTTT.

V and J are TRBV7-9 and TRBJ2-1; D is possibly TRBD2 (5 bases). The CDR3 runs 13 residues. V lost 4 bases to trimming and J lost 7 bases, with 11 bases between them. Germline V gene lookup returns CDR1 SEHNR and CDR2 FQNEAQ (reference sequence). The CDR3 DNA is TGTGCCAGCAGCTCTTCGAGCGGAAATGAGCAGTTCTTC. Protein product: CASSSSSGNEQFF.